This T cell receptor beta chain is from a study of blood T cell repertoires in COVID-19. Study as a whole: The analysed material was cDNA or gDNA that came from T cells, B-cell-depleted T cells, or PBMCs.

The data were produced by immunoSEQ multiplex PCR, yet TCRdb's version contains in-frame clones alone and is incomplete. The sample has roughly 160,000 clones, around 74% seen once. CDR1 and CDR2 (germline): DFQATT, SNEGSKA (reference sequence). Between the trimmed V and J ends, which lost 3 bases and 6 bases, there was a span of 17 bases. This CDR3 has 14 amino acids. The sample taken for sequencing was peripheral blood. The receptor comes from a woman older than 75 with acute or convalescent COVID-19. This chain joins TRBV20-1 and TRBJ1-2; no reliable D call. The CDR3 DNA follows: TGCAGTGCTAGTACGGTCGGGAATCCGAATGGCTACACCTTC. Translation: CSASTVGNPNGYTF.